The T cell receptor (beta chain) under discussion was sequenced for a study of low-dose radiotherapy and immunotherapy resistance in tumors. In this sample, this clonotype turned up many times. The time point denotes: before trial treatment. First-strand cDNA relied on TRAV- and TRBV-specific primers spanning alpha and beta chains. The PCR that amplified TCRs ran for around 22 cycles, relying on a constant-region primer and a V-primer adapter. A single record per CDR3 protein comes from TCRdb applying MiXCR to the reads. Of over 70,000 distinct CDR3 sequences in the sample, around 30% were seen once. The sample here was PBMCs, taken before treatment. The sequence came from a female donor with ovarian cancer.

The CDR3 protein is CASSFRGLGYGYTF. The CDR3 DNA sequence: TGTGCCAGCAGTTTTAGGGGGCTAGGCTATGGCTACACCTTC. The chain carries TRBV28 and TRBJ1-2; 7 nucleotides agree with TRBD1. CDR3 length equals 14 residues. Germline V lookup: CDR1 MDHEN, CDR2 SYDVKM. The ends lost 3 bases at V and 4 bases at J; junction bases unmatched: 5.